The 5 T cell receptor beta chains below all came from one sample that was sequenced in a study of blood T cell repertoires in COVID-19 (dated by TCRdb to between 2020 and 2021). Library preparation was by the immunoSEQ multiplex PCR assay. Not all clones reach the TCRdb copy of this immuneACCESS table, which keeps in-frame sequences only. Checked studies attribute under half of the gap to unresolved V genes and leave the rest unexplained. The sample has fewer than 250,000 clones on record, 80% to 95% of them singletons. Over 0.8% of the sample goes to the ten largest clones. Material for sequencing was peripheral blood. The receptor set was obtained from a man younger than 40 with COVID-19, enrolled during active disease.

The genes are TRBV19 and TRBJ1-1; 9 bases line up with TRBD1. CDR3 size: 11 residues. J lost 8 bases, V lost 7 bases, and 2 bases had no gene match. Germline values: CDR1 LNHDA, CDR2 SQIVND (reference sequence). DNA of the CDR3: TGTGCCAGTAACACAGGGGGCGAAGCTTTCTTT. Amino acids: CASNTGGEAFF.

This sequence joins TRBV6-5 and TRBJ2-4; D is unclear. CDR3 length: 14 amino acids. Trimming removed 0 bases at V and 3 bases at J, with 6 bases between. Germline V gene sequence: CDR1 MNHEY, CDR2 SVGAGI. The DNA for the CDR3 is TGTGCCAGCAGTTACTCGAACAGCAAAAACATTCAGTACTTC. Residues: CASSYSNSKNIQYF.

The chain has TRBV6-2 or TRBV6-3 and TRBJ2-5; the match to TRBD2 covers 9 bases. CDR3 size: 16 residues. The junction had 2 bases not matched to a gene; V was cut back by 0 bases and J by 0 bases. The germline CDR1 and CDR2 sequences are MNHEY and SVGEGT. The CDR3 DNA reads TGTGCCAGCAGTTACTCGTTAGCGGGGGACCAAGAGACCCAGTACTTC. Translating it yields CASSYSLAGDQETQYF.

The V call is TRBV19, the J call TRBJ2-3, with D maybe TRBD1 (5 bases). This CDR3 is 12 amino acids long. V lost 8 bases and J lost 2, with 8 bases in between. Looked up from germline, CDR1 is LNHDA and CDR2 is SQIVND (reference sequence). CDR3 sequence: CASQDNTDTQYF. CDR3 DNA: TGTGCCAGTCAGGACAACACAGATACGCAGTATTTT.

This clone was recorded once. V is TRBV9 and J is TRBJ1-6; 10 bases match TRBD1. The CDR3 loop spans 15 amino acids. The germline V gene encodes CDR1 SGDLS and CDR2 YYNGEE. V gave up 0 bases and J gave up 7 bases; unmatched junction bases: 1. In nucleotides, the CDR3 is TGTGCCAGCAGCGTAGTGGGACAGGGGAATTCACCCCTCCACTTT. This encodes CASSVVGQGNSPLHF.